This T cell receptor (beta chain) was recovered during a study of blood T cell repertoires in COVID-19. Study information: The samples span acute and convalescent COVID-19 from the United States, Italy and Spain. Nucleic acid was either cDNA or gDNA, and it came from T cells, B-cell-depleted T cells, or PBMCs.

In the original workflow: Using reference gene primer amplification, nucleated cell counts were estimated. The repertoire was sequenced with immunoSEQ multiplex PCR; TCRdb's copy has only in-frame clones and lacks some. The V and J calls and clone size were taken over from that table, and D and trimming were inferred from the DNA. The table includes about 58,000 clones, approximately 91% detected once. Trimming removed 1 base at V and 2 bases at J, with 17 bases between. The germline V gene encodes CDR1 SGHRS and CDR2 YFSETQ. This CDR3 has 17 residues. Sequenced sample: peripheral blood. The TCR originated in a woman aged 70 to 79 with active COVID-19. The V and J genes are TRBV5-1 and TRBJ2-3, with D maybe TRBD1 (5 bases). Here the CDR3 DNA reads TGCGCCAGCAGCTTGTCTGGCAGGGTACCCCACACAGATACGCAGTATTTT. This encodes CASSLSGRVPHTDTQYF.